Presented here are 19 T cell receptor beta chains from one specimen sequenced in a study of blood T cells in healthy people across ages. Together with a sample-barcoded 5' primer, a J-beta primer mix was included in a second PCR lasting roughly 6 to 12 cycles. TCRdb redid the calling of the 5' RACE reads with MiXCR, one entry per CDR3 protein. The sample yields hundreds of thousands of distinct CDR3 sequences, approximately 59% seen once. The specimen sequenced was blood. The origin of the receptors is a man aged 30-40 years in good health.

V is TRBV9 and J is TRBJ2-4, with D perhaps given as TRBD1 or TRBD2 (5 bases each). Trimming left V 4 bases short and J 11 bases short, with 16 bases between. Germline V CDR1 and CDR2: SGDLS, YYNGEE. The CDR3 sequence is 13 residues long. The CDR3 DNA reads TGTGCCAGCAGCCCCGCCCTTACGGGACTTCAGTACTTC. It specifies CASSPALTGLQYF.

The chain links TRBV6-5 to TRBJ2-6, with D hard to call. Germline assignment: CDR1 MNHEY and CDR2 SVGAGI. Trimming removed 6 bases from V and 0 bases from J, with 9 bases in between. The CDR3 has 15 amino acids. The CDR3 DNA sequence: TGTGCCAGCAGCCGTTATGGCTCTGGGGCCAACGTCCTGACTTTC. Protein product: CASSRYGSGANVLTF.

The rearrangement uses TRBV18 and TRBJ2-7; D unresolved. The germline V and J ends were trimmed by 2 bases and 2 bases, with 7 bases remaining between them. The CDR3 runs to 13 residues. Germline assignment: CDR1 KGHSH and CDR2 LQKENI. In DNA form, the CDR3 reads TGTGCCAGCTCACCAGCCAGCCCCTACGAGCAGTACTTC. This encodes CASSPASPYEQYF.

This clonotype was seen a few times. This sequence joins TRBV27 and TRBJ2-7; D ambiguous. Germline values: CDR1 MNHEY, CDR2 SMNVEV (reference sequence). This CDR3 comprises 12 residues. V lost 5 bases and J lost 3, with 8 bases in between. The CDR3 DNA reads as TGTGCCAGCAGTACCTTCAACTACGAGCAGTACTTC. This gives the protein CASSTFNYEQYF.

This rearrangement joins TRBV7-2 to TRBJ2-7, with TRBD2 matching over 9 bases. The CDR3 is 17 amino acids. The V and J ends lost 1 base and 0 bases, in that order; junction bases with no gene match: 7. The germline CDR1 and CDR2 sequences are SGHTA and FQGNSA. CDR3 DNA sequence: TGTGCCAGCAGCTTAGTAGCCTCACTAGCGGGCTCCTACGAGCAGTACTTC. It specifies CASSLVASLAGSYEQYF.

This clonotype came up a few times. In DNA, the CDR3 is TGTGCCAGCAGGACAGACGGATACGAGCAGTACTTC. Amino acid sequence: CASRTDGYEQYF. The chain joins TRBV7-9 to TRBJ2-4, with a weak D call TRBD1 (5 bases). The J call could be wrong; TRBJ2-7 is a better fit for the DNA end. CDR1 is SEHNR and CDR2 is FQNEAQ in the germline V gene (reference sequence). This CDR3 spans 12 amino acids.

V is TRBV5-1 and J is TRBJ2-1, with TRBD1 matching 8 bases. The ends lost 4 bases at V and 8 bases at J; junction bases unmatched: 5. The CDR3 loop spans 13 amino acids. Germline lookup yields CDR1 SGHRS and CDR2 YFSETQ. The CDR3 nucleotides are TGCGCCAGCAGCCGGGACAGGTTCGATGAGCAGTTCTTC. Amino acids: CASSRDRFDEQFF.

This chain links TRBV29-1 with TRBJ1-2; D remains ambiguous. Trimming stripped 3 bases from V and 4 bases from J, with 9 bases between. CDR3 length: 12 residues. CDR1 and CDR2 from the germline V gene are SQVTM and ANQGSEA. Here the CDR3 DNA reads TGCAGCGTTGATGACGGATTCTATGGCTACACCTTC. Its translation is CSVDDGFYGYTF.

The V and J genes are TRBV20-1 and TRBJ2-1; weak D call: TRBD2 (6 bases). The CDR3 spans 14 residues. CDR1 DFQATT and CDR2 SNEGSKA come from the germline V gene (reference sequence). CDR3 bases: TGCAGCGGATTAGCGGCGAGCTCCTACAATGAGCAGTTCTTC. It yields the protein CSGLAASSYNEQFF.

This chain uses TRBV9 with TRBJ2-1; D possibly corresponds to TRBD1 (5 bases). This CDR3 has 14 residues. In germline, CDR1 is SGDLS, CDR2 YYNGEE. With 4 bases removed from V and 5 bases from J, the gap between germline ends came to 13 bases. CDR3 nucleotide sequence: TGTGCCAGCAGCCACCTGGGGCTTGACAATGAGCAGTTCTTC. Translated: CASSHLGLDNEQFF.

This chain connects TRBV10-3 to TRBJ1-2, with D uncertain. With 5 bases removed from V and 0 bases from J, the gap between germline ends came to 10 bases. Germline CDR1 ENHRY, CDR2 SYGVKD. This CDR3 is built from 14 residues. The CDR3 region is CAISSRAANYGYTF. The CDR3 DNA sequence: TGTGCCATCAGTAGCCGGGCTGCTAACTATGGCTACACCTTC.

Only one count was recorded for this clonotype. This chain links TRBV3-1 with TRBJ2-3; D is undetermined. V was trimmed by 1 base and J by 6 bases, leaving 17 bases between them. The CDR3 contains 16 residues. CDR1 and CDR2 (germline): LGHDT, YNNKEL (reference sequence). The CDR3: CASSQAFGGVGDTQYF. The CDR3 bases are TGTGCCAGCAGCCAAGCTTTTGGCGGAGTTGGGGATACGCAGTATTTT.

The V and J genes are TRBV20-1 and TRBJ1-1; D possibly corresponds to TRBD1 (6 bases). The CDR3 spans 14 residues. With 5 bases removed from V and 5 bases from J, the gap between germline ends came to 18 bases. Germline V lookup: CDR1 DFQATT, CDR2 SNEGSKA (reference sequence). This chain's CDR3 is CSAGPRGSLTEAFF. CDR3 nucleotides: TGCAGTGCTGGGCCCAGGGGCTCTTTGACTGAAGCTTTCTTT.

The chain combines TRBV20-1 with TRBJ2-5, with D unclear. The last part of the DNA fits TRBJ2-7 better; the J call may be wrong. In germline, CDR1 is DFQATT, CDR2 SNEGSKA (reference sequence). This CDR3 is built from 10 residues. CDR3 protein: CSASTHEQYF. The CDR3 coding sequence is TGCAGTGCTAGTACCCACGAGCAGTACTTC.

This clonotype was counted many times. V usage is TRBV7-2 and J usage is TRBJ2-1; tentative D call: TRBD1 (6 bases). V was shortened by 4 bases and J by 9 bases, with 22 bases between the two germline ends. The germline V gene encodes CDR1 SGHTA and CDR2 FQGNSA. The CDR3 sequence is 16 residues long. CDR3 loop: CASSSRAQGLIGEQFF. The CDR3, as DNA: TGTGCCAGCAGCTCAAGGGCCCAGGGGCTGATTGGTGAGCAGTTCTTC.

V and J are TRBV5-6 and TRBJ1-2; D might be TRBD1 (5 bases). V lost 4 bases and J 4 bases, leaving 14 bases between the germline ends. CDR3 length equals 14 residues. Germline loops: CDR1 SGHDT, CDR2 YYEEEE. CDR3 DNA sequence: TGTGCCAGCAGCGCAGGGAAACTTATCTATGGCTACACCTTC. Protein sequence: CASSAGKLIYGYTF.

The CDR3 DNA reads TGTGCCAGCAGTTCTAGCGGGAGGGCCACTGGGCAGTACTTC. It is translated as CASSSSGRATGQYF. The gene calls are TRBV6-5 and TRBJ2-7; 12 nucleotides align to TRBD2. V shed 4 bases and J 9 bases; nucleotides not matched to a gene: 7. From germline, CDR1 is MNHEY and CDR2 SVGAGI. There are 14 residues in the CDR3.

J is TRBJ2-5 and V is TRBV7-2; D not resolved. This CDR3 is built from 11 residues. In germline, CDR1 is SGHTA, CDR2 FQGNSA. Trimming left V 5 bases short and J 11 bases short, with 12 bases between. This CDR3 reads CASSLYDEQYF. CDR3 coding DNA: TGTGCCAGCAGCCTTTATGATGAGCAGTACTTC.

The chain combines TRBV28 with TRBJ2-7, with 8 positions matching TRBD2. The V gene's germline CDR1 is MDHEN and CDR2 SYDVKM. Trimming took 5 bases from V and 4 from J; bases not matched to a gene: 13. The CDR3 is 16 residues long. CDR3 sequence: CASSGIAGSLSYEQYF. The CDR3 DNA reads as TGTGCCAGCAGTGGAATAGCGGGGTCCCTCTCATACGAGCAGTACTTC.